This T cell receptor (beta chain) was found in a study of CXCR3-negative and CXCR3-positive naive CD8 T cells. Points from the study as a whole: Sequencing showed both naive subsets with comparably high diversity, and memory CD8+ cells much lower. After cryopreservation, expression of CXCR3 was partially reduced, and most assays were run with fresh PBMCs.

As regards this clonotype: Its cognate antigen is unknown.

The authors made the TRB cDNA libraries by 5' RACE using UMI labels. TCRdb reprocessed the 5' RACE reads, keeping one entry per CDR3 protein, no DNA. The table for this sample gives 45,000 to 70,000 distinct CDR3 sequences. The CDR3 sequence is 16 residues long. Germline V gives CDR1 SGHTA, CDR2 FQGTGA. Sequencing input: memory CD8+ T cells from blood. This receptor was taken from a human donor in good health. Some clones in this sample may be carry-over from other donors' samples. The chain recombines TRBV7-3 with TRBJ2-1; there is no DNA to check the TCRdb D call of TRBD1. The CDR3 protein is CASSLIRQGKNNEQFF.